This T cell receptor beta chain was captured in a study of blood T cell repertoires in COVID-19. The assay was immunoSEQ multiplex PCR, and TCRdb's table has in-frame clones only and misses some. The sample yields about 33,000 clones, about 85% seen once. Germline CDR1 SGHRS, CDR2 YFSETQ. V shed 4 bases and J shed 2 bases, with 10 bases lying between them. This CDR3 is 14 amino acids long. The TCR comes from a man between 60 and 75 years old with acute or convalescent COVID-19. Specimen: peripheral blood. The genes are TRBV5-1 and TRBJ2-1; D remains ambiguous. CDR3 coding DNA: TGCGCCAGCAGCCAAGAGCCGACCTACAATGAGCAGTTCTTC. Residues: CASSQEPTYNEQFF.